The sequence of this TCR beta chain was determined in a study of immune heterogeneity within non-small cell lung tumors. As for the study in general: There were several squamous cell carcinomas, about ten non-squamous carcinomas and 1 tumor not otherwise specified.

As template, the study used bulk tumor genomic DNA at 550 to 700 ng per sample. Surgery yielded several widely spaced biopsies per primary tumor. Enrolled individuals presented with untreated, newly diagnosed non-small cell lung cancer and received curative surgery. This clonotype was observed many times. The TCR beta CDR3 region underwent multiplex PCR amplification with 32 V and 13 J primers. TCRdb processed the multiplex PCR reads anew with MiXCR; each CDR3 protein has one entry. This sample carries 10,000 or so distinct CDR3 sequences, around a sixth of them seen once, and the ten largest clones take around 3.8%. CDR1 is SGDLS and CDR2 is YYNGEE in the germline V gene. The trim removed 0 bases at V and 1 base at J, leaving 2 bases unmatched. CDR3 length: 16 residues.

Sequencing used lung tumor tissue. V usage is TRBV9 and J usage is TRBJ2-1, with 9 nucleotides matching TRBD2. This receptor was identified in a man aged 40-50 years with non-small cell lung cancer. The CDR3 DNA is TGTGCCAGCAGCGTAGGGCTAGCGGGGTCCTACAATGAGCAGTTCTTC. Residues: CASSVGLAGSYNEQFF.